This T cell receptor beta chain came from a study of immune cell composition in non-small cell lung cancer. Study-level findings and limits: Clones >0.5% enriched in tumour were rarer in adenocarcinoma (about 35%) than squamous (roughly 75%). Tumour TCR-beta clonality was not significantly tied to smoking pack-years.

Points on this clone: Its cognate antigen is unknown.

Normal lung sampling was at least 3 cm from the tumour, as distant as possible. The V and J ends lost 2 bases and 7 bases respectively, with 6 bases between them. From germline, CDR1 is SGHDT and CDR2 YYEEEE. The CDR3 is made up of 11 amino acids. Measured with immunoSEQ multiplex PCR; TCRdb has only the in-frame clones, and not every one. Of around 3,300 clones in the sample, nearly 70% were seen once. The material sequenced was non-adjacent lung tissue. This clonotype originated in a human donor with non-small cell lung cancer. The chain joins TRBV5-6 to TRBJ2-5; D uncertain. The CDR3, as DNA: TGTGCCAGCAGCTTCCTCGGGACCCAGTACTTC. This sequence encodes CASSFLGTQYF.